The T cell receptor beta chain under discussion was sequenced for a study of monozygotic twins with inflammatory bowel disease. The CDR3 is 13 residues long. To note about this clonotype: Its antigen is not known.

Notes on the study in general: Especially with disease activity, IBD patients had fewer clonotypes in common with others than healthy twins did.

No DNA is given; TCRdb re-called the 5' RACE reads and lists each CDR3 protein once. Recorded for this sample: about 160,000 distinct CDR3 sequences. The sample comprised blood. The chain is built from TRBV12-3 or TRBV12-4 and TRBJ2-7; TCRdb lists TRBD2, though no DNA is available to test this call. This TCR was recovered from a human donor with ulcerative colitis or Crohn's disease, or a healthy co-twin of an affected twin (not recorded which). CDR3 protein: CASSLTSALEQYF.